The rows below give T cell receptor beta chains drawn from one sample of a study of beta chain features in type 1 diabetes. The assay was immunoSEQ multiplex PCR, and TCRdb's table has in-frame clones only and misses some. The repertoire holds 450,000 to 600,000 clones, with over 25% as singletons. The sample consisted of naive CD4+ T cells from blood. All receptors come from a man younger than 35 in good health. Both conserved end residues are part of each CDR3. A D gene is named only where the DNA matches it firmly. Where a row states a size, it is once, few, many or the class of an expanded clone; other rows omit it.

CDR3 DNA,CDR3 protein,V gene,D gene,J gene,clone size
TGTGCCAGCAGCTTGGGGGACCCCGCGGGCGAGCAGTACTTC,CASSLGDPAGEQYF,TRBV5-4,.,TRBJ2-7,few
TGTGCCAGCAGCCAAGAGGGGGGAGGACGAGAGACCCAGTACTTC,CASSQEGGGRETQYF,TRBV14,.,TRBJ2-5,.
TGTGCCAGCAGTGCTTCAGGGTTCCTACAGACCCAGTACTTC,CASSASGFLQTQYF,TRBV25-1,.,TRBJ2-5,few
TGCGCCAGCAGTCAATCGTCTGAGACCCAGTACTTC,CASSQSSETQYF,TRBV23-1,.,TRBJ2-5,few
TGTGCCACCAGCAGAGAGGTTGACACCGGGGAGCTGTTTTTT,CATSREVDTGELFF,TRBV15,.,TRBJ2-2,few
TGCAGCGTTTTAAGGACTAGCGGGATCTCCTACGAGCAGTACTTC,CSVLRTSGISYEQYF,TRBV29-1,TRBD2,TRBJ2-7,few
TGTGCCAGCAGCGAGGGACTAGCGGGAGGATCAGATACGCAGTATTTT,CASSEGLAGGSDTQYF,TRBV5-4,TRBD2,TRBJ2-3,.
TGCGCCAGCAGCTCCGGGACAGGGCTCGGCGAGCAGTACTTC,CASSSGTGLGEQYF,TRBV5-1,TRBD1,TRBJ2-7,.
TGTGCCAGCCTGGCTAGCGGGTACGAGCAGTACTTC,CASLASGYEQYF,TRBV2,TRBD2,TRBJ2-7,.
TGTGCCAGCAGTTTAAGCGGGAACTCCTACAATGAGCAGTTCTTC,CASSLSGNSYNEQFF,TRBV2,TRBD2,TRBJ2-1,.
TGCAGTGCTAGACAGCTTTTGTTGGCTTTCTTT,CSARQLLLAFF,TRBV20-1,.,TRBJ1-1,few
TGTGCCAGCAGCCAAGGGCTAGCGGAATACAATGAGCAGTTCTTC,CASSQGLAEYNEQFF,TRBV14,TRBD2,TRBJ2-1,.
TGTGCCAGCAGACCCCTAGGGGGAAAACTGTTTTTT,CASRPLGGKLFF,TRBV6-5,.,TRBJ1-4,few
TGTGCCATCAGTGAAAATATGGGAGACACTGAAGCTTTCTTT,CAISENMGDTEAFF,TRBV10-3,.,TRBJ1-1,few
TGTGCCTGGGGCCCTGGACAGGGAGTGTACGAGCAGTACTTC,CAWGPGQGVYEQYF,TRBV30,TRBD1,TRBJ2-7,few
TGTGCCAGCAGCCCCCTTCCCGGGGAGCTGTTTTTT,CASSPLPGELFF,TRBV2,.,TRBJ2-2,.
TGCAGCGCTAGGACAGCCCTAGTCTACGAGCAGTACTTC,CSARTALVYEQYF,TRBV29-1,.,TRBJ2-7,.
TGTGCCTGGAGTGAACTAGCGGGCTCCAATACGCAGTATTTT,CAWSELAGSNTQYF,TRBV30,TRBD2,TRBJ2-3,.
TGCGCCAGCAGCCAAGATGTAGGCGCGCTTACGGGATCTTACGAGCAGTACTTC,CASSQDVGALTGSYEQYF,TRBV4-3,.,TRBJ2-7,few
TGTGCCAGCAGTTTTGGGTCCAGGTTTACAGATACGCAGTATTTT,CASSFGSRFTDTQYF,TRBV28,.,TRBJ2-3,.
TGTGCCTGGAGTGTTAGGCTAGCGGGACGTGAGACCCAGTACTTC,CAWSVRLAGRETQYF,TRBV30,TRBD2,TRBJ2-5,few
TGTGCCAGCAGTCGACTAGCTCCAGAGACCCAGTACTTC,CASSRLAPETQYF,TRBV2,TRBD2,TRBJ2-5,few
TGTGCCACCAATCCCGCGAACACCGGGGAGCTGTTTTTT,CATNPANTGELFF,TRBV15,.,TRBJ2-2,few